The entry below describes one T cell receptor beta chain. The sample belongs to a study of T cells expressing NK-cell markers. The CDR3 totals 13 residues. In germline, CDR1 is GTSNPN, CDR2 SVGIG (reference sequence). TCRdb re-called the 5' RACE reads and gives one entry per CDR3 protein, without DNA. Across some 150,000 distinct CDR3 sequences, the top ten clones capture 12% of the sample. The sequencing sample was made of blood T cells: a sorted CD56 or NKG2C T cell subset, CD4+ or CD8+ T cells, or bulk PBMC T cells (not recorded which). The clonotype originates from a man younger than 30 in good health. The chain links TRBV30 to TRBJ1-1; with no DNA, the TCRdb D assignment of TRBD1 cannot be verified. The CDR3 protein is CAWNGGVDTEAFF. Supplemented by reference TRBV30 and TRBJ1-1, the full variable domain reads SQTIHQWPATLVQPVGSPLSLECTVEGTSNPNLYWYRQAAGRGLQLLFYSVGIGQISSEVPQNLSASRPQDRQFILSSKKLLLSDSGFYLCAWNGGVDTEAFFGQGTRLTVV.